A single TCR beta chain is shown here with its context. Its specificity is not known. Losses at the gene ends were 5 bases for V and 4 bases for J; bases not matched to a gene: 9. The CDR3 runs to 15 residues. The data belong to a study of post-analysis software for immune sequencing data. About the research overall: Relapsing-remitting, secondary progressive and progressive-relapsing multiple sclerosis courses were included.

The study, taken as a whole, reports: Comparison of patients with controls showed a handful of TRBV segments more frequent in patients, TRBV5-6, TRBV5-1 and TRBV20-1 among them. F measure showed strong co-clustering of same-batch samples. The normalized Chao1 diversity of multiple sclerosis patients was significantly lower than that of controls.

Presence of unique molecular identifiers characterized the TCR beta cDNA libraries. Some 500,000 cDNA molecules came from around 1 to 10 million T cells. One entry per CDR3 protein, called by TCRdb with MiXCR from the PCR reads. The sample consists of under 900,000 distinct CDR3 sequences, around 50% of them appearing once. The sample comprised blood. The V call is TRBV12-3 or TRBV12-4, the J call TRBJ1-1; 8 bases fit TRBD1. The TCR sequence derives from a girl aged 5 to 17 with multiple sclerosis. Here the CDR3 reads CASSTRTGSGTEAFF. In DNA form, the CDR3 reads TGTGCCAGCAGTACCCGGACAGGGAGCGGCACTGAAGCTTTCTTT.